The subject of this entry is one T cell receptor beta chain. Treatment reported: oral pan-JAK inhibitor, 5-10 mg twice daily. The data were taken from a study of CD8+ T cells in alopecia areata. Isolated RNA was reverse transcribed into cDNA used as the sequencing template. TCRdb's copy holds only in-frame clones and misses some; the assay was immunoSEQ multiplex PCR. Altogether some 160,000 clones are present, about 71% being singletons, with the ten largest covering roughly 0.85%. This sequence was found in a human donor with alopecia areata. The source material was CD4+ T cells sorted from blood, sampled at week 4, from a patient treated with tofacitinib.

CDR3 bases: TGTGCCAGCAGCGATTACGTGGCTTTCTTT. It encodes CASSDYVAFF. V is TRBV2 and J is TRBJ1-1; D is ambiguous. Germline lookup yields CDR1 SNHLY and CDR2 FYNNEI. V lost 6 bases and J lost 11, with 10 bases in between. The CDR3 contains 10 residues.